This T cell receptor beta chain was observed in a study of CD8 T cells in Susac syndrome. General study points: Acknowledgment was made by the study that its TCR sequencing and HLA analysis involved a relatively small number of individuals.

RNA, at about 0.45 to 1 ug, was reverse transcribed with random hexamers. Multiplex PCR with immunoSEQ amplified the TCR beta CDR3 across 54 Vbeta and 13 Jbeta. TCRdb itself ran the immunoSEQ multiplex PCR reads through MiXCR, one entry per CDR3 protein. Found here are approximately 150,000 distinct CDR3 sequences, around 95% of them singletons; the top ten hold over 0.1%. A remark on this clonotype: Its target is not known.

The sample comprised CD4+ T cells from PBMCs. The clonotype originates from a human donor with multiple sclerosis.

The CDR3 coding sequence is TGCAGCGTTGGGCTACATAGGGCACCGGGGGCTTTCTTT. Its translation: CSVGLHRAPGAFF. The V gene is TRBV29-1, the J gene TRBJ1-1; no clear D. Germline V gives CDR1 SQVTM, CDR2 ANQGSEA. The CDR3 loop spans 13 amino acids. Trimming stripped 4 bases from V and 11 bases from J, with 20 bases between.